The 26 T cell receptor beta chains presented below share a single source sample, sequenced in a study of blood T cell repertoires in COVID-19. The protocol was immunoSEQ multiplex PCR, while the TCRdb copy is restricted to in-frame clones and leaves out a portion. The sample has approximately 140,000 clones, more than 70% seen once. Input material: peripheral blood. The source is a human donor in a cohort sampled during active COVID-19.

J is TRBJ2-7 and V is TRBV3-1 (or the pseudogene TRBV3-2); 8 bases agree with TRBD2. This CDR3 is built from 14 residues. Germline assignment: CDR1 LGHDT and CDR2 YNNKEL (reference sequence). Unmatched junction bases numbered 5, after V lost 3 bases and J lost 4 bases. The CDR3 DNA follows: TGTGCCAGCAGCCAGGAGGGACTAGGTTACGAGCAGTACTTC. Amino acids: CASSQEGLGYEQYF.

The CDR3 nucleotides are TGTGCCAGTAGTATAAACGACAGGGGACACTATGGCTACACCTTC. Amino acid sequence: CASSINDRGHYGYTF. This sequence joins TRBV19 and TRBJ1-2, with 8 bases lining up with TRBD1. Germline V gene data show CDR1 as LNHDA and CDR2 as SQIVND (reference sequence). The CDR3 totals 15 residues. J lost 3 bases, V lost 2 bases, and 5 bases had no gene match.

A single count supports this clone. The V gene is TRBV19, the J gene TRBJ2-1, with TRBD2 identical over 9 bases. Per germline, CDR1 LNHDA and CDR2 SQIVND (reference sequence). The CDR3 runs 16 residues. V was pared by 5 bases and J by 5 bases, with 10 bases of the junction left unmatched. Here the CDR3 DNA reads TGTGCCAGTAGTGTTTCTCGGGCGGGGGGGAACAATGAGCAGTTCTTC. This codes for CASSVSRAGGNNEQFF.

V gene TRBV9 combines with J gene TRBJ2-7; 9 nucleotides match TRBD1. Germline CDR1 SGDLS, CDR2 YYNGEE. The CDR3 runs to 15 residues. Germline trimming cut 4 bases from V and 5 bases from J; bases unmatched to any gene: 10. As DNA, the CDR3 is TGTGCCAGCAGCCTGGGGGGGACAGGGTCCCACGAGCAGTACTTC. The encoded protein is CASSLGGTGSHEQYF.

This clone was seen only a few times. This chain uses TRBV5-1 with TRBJ2-2, with 15 positions matching TRBD2. The CDR3 sequence is 16 residues long. Trimming at V came to 3 bases and at J to 6 bases, leaving 3 bases not matched to a gene. CDR1 is SGHRS, CDR2 YFSETQ, per germline. The CDR3 nucleotides are TGCGCCAGCAGCTCGCGGACTAGCGGGGGGGCCGGGGAGCTGTTTTTT. This translates into CASSSRTSGGAGELFF.

This chain links TRBV9 with TRBJ1-6; 7 bases are shared with TRBD1. CDR3 length: 15 amino acids. Trimming cost V 4 bases and J 6 bases; bases outside gene matches: 7. Germline V lookup: CDR1 SGDLS, CDR2 YYNGEE. CDR3 amino acids: CASSFVGDSNSPLHF. The CDR3 coding sequence is TGTGCCAGCAGCTTTGTAGGGGACAGTAATTCACCCCTCCACTTT.

This chain connects TRBV6-5 to TRBJ1-2; 8 bases match TRBD1. Looked up from germline, CDR1 is MNHEY and CDR2 is SVGAGI. This CDR3 contains 15 residues. V shed 0 bases and J 3 bases; nucleotides not matched to a gene: 3. Here the CDR3 DNA reads TGTGCCAGCAGTTACTCGGCAGGGGGCGACTATGGCTACACCTTC. It specifies CASSYSAGGDYGYTF.

The CDR3 protein is CASSSYRGATGYTF. CDR3 bases: TGTGCCAGCAGTTCTTACAGGGGCGCGACCGGCTACACCTTC. The chain recombines TRBV27 with TRBJ1-2; 7 bases agree with TRBD1. The CDR3 covers 14 residues. J lost 8 bases, V lost 4 bases, and 10 bases had no gene match. Germline CDR1 MNHEY, CDR2 SMNVEV (reference sequence).

The chain links TRBV7-3 to TRBJ1-1; unclear D gene. The CDR3 runs to 15 residues. The V gene lost 4 bases and the J gene lost 6 bases, with 18 bases spanning the gap. In germline, CDR1 is SGHTA, CDR2 FQGTGA. DNA of the CDR3: TGTGCCAGCAGCTCCTCGCCGGGGAAAGGGTCTGAAGCTTTCTTT. Its translation: CASSSSPGKGSEAFF.

The V and J genes are TRBV27 and TRBJ2-5; D gene unclear. Trimming left V 3 bases short and J 2 bases short, with 10 bases between. The germline V gene has CDR1 MNHEY and CDR2 SMNVEV (reference sequence). This CDR3 has 14 amino acids. CDR3 coding DNA: TGTGCCAGCAGTTTGTCGTGGGCGCAAGAGACCCAGTACTTC. Translating gives CASSLSWAQETQYF.

V and J are TRBV3-1 (or the pseudogene TRBV3-2) and TRBJ1-6; the D is unclear. Germline V CDR1 and CDR2: LGHDT, YNNKEL (reference sequence). V dropped 1 base and J dropped 4 bases, with 2 bases sitting between them. The CDR3 length is 13 residues. CDR3 in DNA: TGTGCCAGCAGCCAAGCTTATAATTCACCCCTCCACTTT. Amino acid sequence: CASSQAYNSPLHF.

This clone was found once. The CDR3 protein is CASSYPTGAKNIQYF. DNA for the CDR3: TGTGCCAGCAGTTACCCGACAGGGGCCAAAAACATTCAGTACTTC. The rearrangement joins TRBV6-2 or TRBV6-3 to TRBJ2-4; 7 nucleotides line up with TRBD1. The germline V gene has CDR1 MNHEY and CDR2 SVGEGT. The V segment lost 2 bases and the J segment 1 base; nucleotides outside the gene matches: 2. The CDR3 sequence is 15 residues long.

DNA of the CDR3: TGTGCCAGCAGTGATAAGAGAGGAGATACGCAGTATTTT. It yields the protein CASSDKRGDTQYF. The chain uses TRBV2 and TRBJ2-3; no definite D call. Trimming left V 3 bases short and J 5 bases short, with 9 bases between. The CDR3 consists of 13 residues. CDR1 SNHLY and CDR2 FYNNEI come from the germline V gene.

This rearrangement joins TRBV10-3 to TRBJ1-1; 8 positions match TRBD1. CDR1 is ENHRY and CDR2 is SYGVKD in the germline V gene. Trimming removed 3 bases from V and 5 bases from J; junction bases left unmatched: 5. This CDR3 is built from 14 residues. In DNA, the CDR3 is TGTGCCATCAGTGATAGGCAGGGGGCGACTGAAGCTTTCTTT. It codes for CAISDRQGATEAFF.

V and J are TRBV19 and TRBJ1-2, with D possibly TRBD1 on 6 matching bases. The CDR3 contains 14 residues. Germline V gene lookup returns CDR1 LNHDA and CDR2 SQIVND (reference sequence). V dropped 5 bases and J dropped 4 bases, with 14 bases sitting between them. Here the CDR3 reads CASSPLQGLYGYTF. The CDR3 DNA follows: TGTGCCAGTAGTCCTTTACAGGGCCTCTATGGCTACACCTTC.

The gene calls are TRBV19 and TRBJ1-1; D gene unclear. The CDR3 runs to 13 residues. Per germline, CDR1 LNHDA and CDR2 SQIVND (reference sequence). V lost 5 bases and J 6 bases, leaving 13 bases between the germline ends. CDR3 sequence reads: CASSPPGRAEAFF. CDR3 DNA: TGTGCCAGTAGTCCCCCGGGGAGGGCTGAAGCTTTCTTT. The full variable domain, rest sourced from reference TRBV19 and TRBJ1-1, is DGGITQSPKYLFRKEGQNVTLSCEQNLNHDAMYWYRQDPGQGLRLIYYSQIVNDFQKGDIAEGYSVSREKKESFPLTVTSAQKNPTAFYLCASSPPGRAEAFFGQGTRLTVV.

The chain links TRBV7-2 to TRBJ2-1; 9 bases are shared with TRBD2. Germline V CDR1 and CDR2: SGHTA, FQGNSA. The CDR3 has 16 amino acids. V trimming: 0 bases; J trimming: 3 bases; junction bases outside the gene matches: 3. CDR3 coding DNA: TGTGCCAGCAGCTTAGCAAGCGGGGGGAACTACAATGAGCAGTTCTTC. This codes for CASSLASGGNYNEQFF.

The V call is TRBV5-6, the J call TRBJ2-7; D unclear. CDR1 and CDR2 (germline): SGHDT, YYEEEE. Deletions cut 4 bases from V and 6 bases from J, with 11 bases between. The CDR3 has 12 amino acids. This chain's CDR3 is CASSPRPGEQYF. In DNA form, the CDR3 reads TGTGCCAGCAGCCCGCGACCGGGCGAGCAGTACTTC.

This rearrangement joins TRBV27 to TRBJ1-4; D is perhaps TRBD1 (5 bases). The CDR3 consists of 22 residues. V was cut by 5 bases and J by 4 bases, with 35 bases left in between. Looked up from germline, CDR1 is MNHEY and CDR2 is SMNVEV (reference sequence). The CDR3 DNA is TGTGCCAGCAGTCCGACCTATGGATGGGGCCTACCCCCTACAGCGCTTAATGAAAAACTGTTTTTT. This encodes CASSPTYGWGLPPTALNEKLFF.

The rearrangement joins TRBV14 to TRBJ2-5; TRBD1 matches 7 bases. The CDR3 covers 13 residues. J was trimmed by 3 bases and V by 6 bases; bases with no gene match: 4. Germline V gene data show CDR1 as SGHDN and CDR2 as FVKESK. CDR3 coding DNA: TGTGCCAGCAGTGGGCAGGGGGAAGAGACCCAGTACTTC. Its translation is CASSGQGEETQYF. Supplemented by reference TRBV14 and TRBJ2-5, the full variable domain reads EAGVTQFPSHSVIEKGQTVTLRCDPISGHDNLYWYRRVMGKEIKFLLHFVKESKQDESGMPNNRFLAERTGGTYSTLKVQPAELEDSGVYFCASSGQGEETQYFGPGTRLLVL.

The chain couples TRBV19 to TRBJ2-1, with 7 bases identical to TRBD2. CDR3 length: 16 amino acids. Germline values: CDR1 LNHDA, CDR2 SQIVND (reference sequence). The J segment lost 15 bases and the V segment lost 3 bases, leaving 20 bases of the junction unmatched. The CDR3 nucleotides are TGTGCCAGTAGTATCGGGGGGACCCCTAGGGGCGAGGTTGCGTTCTTC. This encodes CASSIGGTPRGEVAFF.

The chain couples TRBV11-3 to TRBJ2-3; TRBD2 matches 7 bases. The CDR3 has 14 amino acids. CDR1 SGHNT and CDR2 YENEEA come from the germline V gene. V trimming: 6 bases; J trimming: 1 base; junction bases outside the gene matches: 4. CDR3 in DNA: TGTGCCAGCAGTTTTGGGGGGGGCACAGATACGCAGTATTTT. Translation: CASSFGGGTDTQYF.

The V gene is TRBV2, the J gene TRBJ2-3; the D gene is possibly TRBD2 (5 bases). The CDR3 runs to 14 residues. V lost 2 bases to trimming and J lost 6 bases, with 12 bases between them. The germline CDR1 and CDR2 sequences are SNHLY and FYNNEI. In nucleotides, the CDR3 is TGTGCCAGCAGTGAATGGACTTCTGGGGATACGCAGTATTTT. It yields the protein CASSEWTSGDTQYF.

The rearrangement joins TRBV9 to TRBJ1-3, with D maybe TRBD1 (5 bases). The CDR3 runs to 17 residues. Trimming removed 1 base at V and 3 bases at J, with 17 bases between. CDR1 is SGDLS and CDR2 is YYNGEE in the germline V gene. CDR3 sequence: CASSVNYWGGIGNTIYF. The CDR3 DNA follows: TGTGCCAGCAGCGTAAATTACTGGGGGGGGATTGGAAACACCATATATTTT.

This clone was seen more than once but under ten times. V is TRBV19 and J is TRBJ1-5, with 9 nucleotides matching TRBD1. The CDR3 is 17 residues long. V trimming: 3 bases; J trimming: 0 bases; junction bases outside the gene matches: 6. CDR1 is LNHDA, CDR2 SQIVND, per germline (reference sequence). The CDR3 spells CASSMVGQGYSNQPQHF. The DNA for the CDR3 is TGTGCCAGTAGTATGGTGGGACAGGGATATAGCAATCAGCCCCAGCATTTT.

The V gene is TRBV14, the J gene TRBJ1-1; 8 bases match TRBD1. Germline CDR1 is SGHDN and CDR2 is FVKESK. Losses at the gene ends were 6 bases for V and 4 bases for J; bases not matched to a gene: 4. This CDR3 spans 13 amino acids. The CDR3 spells CASRDRGATEAFF. Here the CDR3 DNA reads TGTGCCAGCAGAGACAGGGGTGCCACTGAAGCTTTCTTT.